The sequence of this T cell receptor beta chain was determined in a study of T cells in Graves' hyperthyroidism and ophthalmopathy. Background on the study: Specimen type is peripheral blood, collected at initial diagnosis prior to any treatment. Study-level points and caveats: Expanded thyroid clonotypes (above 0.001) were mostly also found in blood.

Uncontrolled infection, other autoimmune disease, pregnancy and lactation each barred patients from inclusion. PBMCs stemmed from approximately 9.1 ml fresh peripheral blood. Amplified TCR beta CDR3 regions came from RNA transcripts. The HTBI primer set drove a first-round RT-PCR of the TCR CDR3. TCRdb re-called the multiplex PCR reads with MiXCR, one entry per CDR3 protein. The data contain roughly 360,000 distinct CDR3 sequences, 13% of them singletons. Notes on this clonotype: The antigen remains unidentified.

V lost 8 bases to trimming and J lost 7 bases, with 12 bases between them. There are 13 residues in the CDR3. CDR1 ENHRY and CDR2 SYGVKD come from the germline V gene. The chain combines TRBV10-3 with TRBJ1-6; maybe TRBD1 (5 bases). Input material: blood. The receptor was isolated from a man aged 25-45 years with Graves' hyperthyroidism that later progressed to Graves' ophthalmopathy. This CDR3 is CAIRGLLNSPLHF. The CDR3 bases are TGTGCCATCCGGGGACTCCTAAATTCACCCCTCCACTTT.